This is a list of T cell receptor beta chains from one sample in a study of response to subunit inactivated influenza vaccine. Each CDR3 protein gets one entry after TCRdb re-called the RT-PCR reads with MiXCR. The top ten clones hold about 11% of a sample with hundreds of thousands of distinct CDR3 sequences, approximately 10% of them seen once. This sample also belongs to another study, concerning T cells expressing NK-cell markers.

Source: PBMCs from blood, taken on the day of vaccination. The receptor set was obtained from a man in his fifties who received an inactivated influenza vaccine. Each CDR3 is given with its conserved first and last residue. Fields, in order: D gene, V gene, J gene, clone size, CDR3 protein, CDR3 DNA. The D gene is left open where the match is weak. Size is omitted from some rows. Given values are once, few, many or a class for expanded clones.

>NA|TRBV11-1|TRBJ2-3|NA
CASSLGPTGTDTQYF
TGTGCCAGCAGCTTGGGACCGACCGGCACAGATACGCAGTATTTT
>TRBD1|TRBV10-3|TRBJ2-3|NA
CATAFGTGGTDTQYF
TGTGCCACTGCGTTTGGGACAGGGGGCACAGATACGCAGTATTTT
>NA|TRBV5-1|TRBJ1-6|few
CASSLDGVNSPLHF
TGCGCCAGCAGCCTGGACGGAGTTAATTCACCCCTCCACTTT
>TRBD1|TRBV5-1|TRBJ2-1|NA
CASSEWDSGEQFF
TGCGCCAGCAGCGAATGGGACAGTGGGGAGCAGTTCTTC
>TRBD2|TRBV12-3/TRBV12-4|TRBJ2-5|few
CASRSTSGTQETQYF
TGTGCCAGCAGGTCAACTAGCGGGACTCAAGAGACCCAGTACTTC
>NA|TRBV4-1|TRBJ1-4|NA
CASSQDRSYREKLFF
TGCGCCAGCAGCCAAGATCGTTCTTATAGGGAAAAACTGTTTTTT
>TRBD2|TRBV5-1|TRBJ2-7|many
CASSLTSGAYEQYF
TGTGCCAGCAGTTTAACTAGCGGGGCCTACGAGCAGTACTTC
>TRBD1|TRBV20-1|TRBJ2-5|NA
CSARGTGVETQYF
TGCAGTGCTAGAGGAACAGGGGTGGAGACCCAGTACTTC
>NA|TRBV28|TRBJ2-3|many
CASSLIAEITDTQYF
TGTGCCAGCAGTTTAATAGCGGAAATCACAGATACGCAGTATTTT
>NA|TRBV15|TRBJ1-5|many
CATSSRFDSFNQPQHF
TGTGCCACCAGCAGTAGATTTGACAGTTTTAATCAGCCCCAGCATTTT
>NA|TRBV29-1|TRBJ2-7|NA
CSVEGGREGYEQYF
TGCAGCGTTGAAGGAGGACGGGAAGGGTACGAGCAGTACTTC
>TRBD2|TRBV6-5|TRBJ2-2|few
CASSYGIAGAGELFF
TGTGCCAGCAGTTACGGAATAGCGGGAGCAGGGGAGCTGTTTTTT
>NA|TRBV12-3/TRBV12-4|TRBJ2-1|few
CASSDGSYTYNEQFF
TGTGCCAGCAGTGATGGGAGTTACACCTACAATGAGCAGTTCTTC
>NA|TRBV12-3/TRBV12-4|TRBJ1-5|NA
CASSFEGGSGNQPQHF
TGTGCCAGCAGTTTCGAGGGCGGTTCTGGCAATCAGCCCCAGCATTTT
>NA|TRBV12-3/TRBV12-4|TRBJ1-5|NA
CASSASGPQHF
TGTGCCAGCAGTGCTTCCGGGCCCCAGCATTTT
>NA|TRBV20-1|TRBJ2-7|many
CSAKEGPNYEQYF
TGCAGTGCTAAAGAAGGACCTAACTACGAGCAGTACTTC
>TRBD1|TRBV29-1|TRBJ2-5|few
CSVGAGQGTYTQETQYF
TGCAGCGTTGGGGCCGGACAGGGCACGTACACACAAGAGACCCAGTACTTC
>NA|TRBV29-1|TRBJ2-2|few
CSVEEEQATGELFF
TGCAGCGTTGAGGAGGAGCAGGCCACCGGGGAGCTGTTTTTT
>NA|TRBV28|TRBJ2-1|NA
CASSLSATDVEQFF
TGTGCCAGCAGTTTATCAGCGACGGACGTTGAGCAGTTCTTC
>NA|TRBV12-3/TRBV12-4|TRBJ2-6|NA
CASTGAAGANVLTF
TGTGCCAGCACAGGGGCTGCTGGGGCCAACGTCCTGACTTTC
>TRBD1|TRBV11-2|TRBJ1-1|few
CASSLVGQEAFF
TGTGCCAGCAGCCTGGTGGGACAGGAAGCTTTCTTT
>NA|TRBV7-8|TRBJ1-2|few
CASSLVGGGDGYTF
TGTGCCAGCAGCTTAGTGGGCGGCGGTGATGGCTACACCTTC
>TRBD2|TRBV20-1|TRBJ2-5|few
CSVAGVRETQYF
TGCAGTGTAGCGGGAGTTCGGGAGACCCAGTACTTC
>TRBD1|TRBV4-3|TRBJ2-7|NA
CASSQTTGLNEQYF
TGCGCCAGCAGCCAGACGACAGGGCTTAACGAGCAGTACTTC
>NA|TRBV24-1|TRBJ2-3|NA
CATSDFPAHTQYF
TGTGCCACCAGTGATTTCCCGGCTCATACGCAGTATTTT
>TRBD1|TRBV28|TRBJ1-2|NA
CASSGTGTGLYGYTF
TGTGCCAGCAGCGGAACCGGGACAGGACTTTATGGCTACACCTTC
>NA|TRBV24-1|TRBJ1-1|many
CATSDPARGNTEAFF
TGTGCCACCAGTGACCCCGCCCGGGGGAACACTGAAGCTTTCTTT
>TRBD2|TRBV4-3|TRBJ2-2|few
CASSKVGTSLNTGELFF
TGCGCCAGCAGTAAGGTCGGGACTAGCCTGAACACCGGGGAGCTGTTTTTT
>TRBD2|TRBV12-3/TRBV12-4|TRBJ2-1|NA
CASRLARRGFSSYNEQFF
TGTGCCAGCAGACTAGCGAGGAGGGGTTTTAGCTCCTACAATGAGCAGTTCTTC
>NA|TRBV29-1|TRBJ1-2|NA
CSAGEAAIQDNYGYTF
TGCAGCGCAGGCGAGGCAGCGATCCAAGATAACTATGGCTACACCTTC
>TRBD1|TRBV19|TRBJ2-2|NA
CASRGQGENTGELFF
TGTGCCAGTAGGGGACAGGGGGAAAACACCGGGGAGCTGTTTTTT
>NA|TRBV3-1|TRBJ2-5|few
CASSPVTGKETQYF
TGTGCCAGCAGCCCCGTTACAGGGAAAGAGACCCAGTACTTC
>NA|TRBV12-5|TRBJ1-1|NA
CASGFHPRALNTEAFF
TGTGCTAGTGGTTTCCACCCCCGGGCGTTGAACACTGAAGCTTTCTTT
>TRBD2|TRBV20-1|TRBJ2-5|many
CSASFRKGLAGGQETQYF
TGCAGTGCTAGCTTCAGAAAGGGACTAGCGGGGGGGCAAGAGACCCAGTACTTC
>NA|TRBV9|TRBJ2-3|NA
CASSVAAGTSTDTQYF
TGTGCCAGCAGCGTAGCTGCAGGGACTAGCACAGATACGCAGTATTTT
>NA|TRBV13|TRBJ2-7|NA
CASSPRRGSSYEQYF
TGTGCCAGCAGCCCGCGGCGGGGTAGCTCCTACGAGCAGTACTTC